The T cell receptor beta chain described here comes from a study of blood T cells in healthy people across ages. Study overall: Per every two T cells, about one barcoded beta molecule was captured by template switching. Findings and caveats of the study: Calculation of diversity from one million T cells yielded estimates considered to be underestimates. With age, beta diversity per million T cells declined roughly linearly, significantly by around 43.

This CDR3 contains 15 residues. Of note for this clonotype: Its antigen is unknown.

A sample-barcoded 5' primer and a J-beta primer mix were used in a second PCR of roughly 7 to 12 cycles. The template-switch adaptor was a 5' adaptor with 12 random nucleotides. It tagged each cDNA molecule. TCRdb independently ran MiXCR on the 5' RACE reads; one entry per CDR3 protein. The table shows approximately 690,000 distinct CDR3 sequences, with around two fifths occurring only once. The chain uses TRBV12-3 or TRBV12-4 and TRBJ2-5, with D perhaps TRBD2 (6 bases). The assigned J gene may be wrong: the sequence end matches TRBJ2-7 better. The sequence came from a man older than 75 in good health. The sequencing sample was made of blood. CDR3 coding DNA: TGTGCCAGCAGCCCGAGGCGGGGTCTCCAAGGCGAGCAGTACTTC. It specifies CASSPRRGLQGEQYF.